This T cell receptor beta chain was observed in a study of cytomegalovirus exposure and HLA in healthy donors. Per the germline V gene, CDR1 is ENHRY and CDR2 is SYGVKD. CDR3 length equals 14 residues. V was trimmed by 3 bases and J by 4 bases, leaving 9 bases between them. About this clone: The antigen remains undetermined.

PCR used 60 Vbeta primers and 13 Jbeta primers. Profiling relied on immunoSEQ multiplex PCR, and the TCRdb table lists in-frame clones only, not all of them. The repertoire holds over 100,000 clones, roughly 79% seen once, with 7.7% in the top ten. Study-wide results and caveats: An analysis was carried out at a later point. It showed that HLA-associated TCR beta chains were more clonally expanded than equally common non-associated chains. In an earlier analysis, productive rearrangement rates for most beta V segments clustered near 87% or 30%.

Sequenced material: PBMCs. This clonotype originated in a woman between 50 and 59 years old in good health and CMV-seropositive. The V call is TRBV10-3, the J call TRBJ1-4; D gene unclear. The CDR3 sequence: CAISESGYNEKLFF. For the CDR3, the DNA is TGTGCCATCAGTGAATCGGGGTATAATGAAAAACTGTTTTTT.